This TCR beta chain was sequenced in a study of blood T cell repertoires in COVID-19. Looking at the study overall: The origin of the acute and convalescent COVID-19 samples was the United States, Italy and Spain. Nucleic acid was either cDNA or gDNA, and it came from T cells, B-cell-depleted T cells, or PBMCs.

In the study's own analysis: Estimated nucleated cell counts came from reference gene primer amplification. This table comes from immunoSEQ multiplex PCR, and its TCRdb copy is limited to in-frame clones, with some not included. From that table come the V and J calls and clone size; the DNA was used to work out D and trimming. The sample holds 140,000 to 150,000 clones; 80% are singletons and the top ten take 3.5%. The CDR3 has 14 amino acids. Germline lookup yields CDR1 SGHTA and CDR2 FQGNSA. Trimming removed 0 bases from V and 6 bases from J, with 9 bases in between. V and J are TRBV7-2 and TRBJ1-5, with unresolved D. Sequencing input: peripheral blood. This TCR came from a man in his 70s who had recovered from COVID-19. This CDR3 reads CASSLAPGSQPQHF. CDR3 nucleotides: TGTGCCAGCAGCTTAGCTCCAGGAAGTCAGCCCCAGCATTTT.